A selection of T cell receptor beta chains follows, all from one sample in a study of cytomegalovirus exposure and HLA in healthy donors. The method was immunoSEQ multiplex PCR; TCRdb's version includes in-frame clones alone and lacks a portion of them. The data show roughly 140,000 clones, around 90% seen once. Input material: PBMCs. All receptors come from a woman aged 18-29 years in good health and CMV-seropositive. Both conserved end residues are part of each CDR3. The order of the fields is V gene, J gene, clone size, D gene, CDR3 DNA, CDR3 protein. A D gene is named only where the DNA matches it firmly. The size of a clone is reported for some rows only, either as once, few or many, or as a class for expanded clones.

V gene: TRBV5-1; J gene: TRBJ2-7; clone size: -; D gene: -; CDR3 DNA: TGCGCCAGCAGCTTGGTTCCTGGGGACTCACTATACGAGCAGTACTTC; CDR3 protein: CASSLVPGDSLYEQYF
V gene: TRBV6-5; J gene: TRBJ2-7; clone size: -; D gene: -; CDR3 DNA: TGTGCCAGCAGTTACGCTTCAGTCTCCTACGAGCAGTACTTC; CDR3 protein: CASSYASVSYEQYF
V gene: TRBV28; J gene: TRBJ2-1; clone size: -; D gene: TRBD2; CDR3 DNA: TGTGCCAGCAGCCGAGGGACTAGCGGGAGGAATGAGCAGTTCTTC; CDR3 protein: CASSRGTSGRNEQFF
V gene: TRBV6-5; J gene: TRBJ2-7; clone size: -; D gene: -; CDR3 DNA: TGTGCCAGCAGTTCCGGCGGCTACGAGCAGTACTTC; CDR3 protein: CASSSGGYEQYF
V gene: TRBV9; J gene: TRBJ1-5; clone size: many; D gene: TRBD1; CDR3 DNA: TGTGCCAGCAGCCCCACGACAGGGAATCAGCCCCAGCATTTT; CDR3 protein: CASSPTTGNQPQHF
V gene: TRBV5-1; J gene: TRBJ1-2; clone size: few; D gene: TRBD1; CDR3 DNA: TGCGCCAGCAGCTTGGTTGGACAGGGATCTAACTATGGCTACACCTTC; CDR3 protein: CASSLVGQGSNYGYTF
V gene: TRBV7-2; J gene: TRBJ1-1; clone size: -; D gene: TRBD1; CDR3 DNA: TGTGCCAGCAGATGGACAGGACTCAACACTGAAGCTTTCTTT; CDR3 protein: CASRWTGLNTEAFF
V gene: TRBV5-4; J gene: TRBJ2-7; clone size: -; D gene: TRBD2; CDR3 DNA: TGTGCCAGCAGCTCACCGGGACTAGCATCACCCGAGCAGTACTTC; CDR3 protein: CASSSPGLASPEQYF
V gene: TRBV7-9; J gene: TRBJ2-3; clone size: -; D gene: -; CDR3 DNA: TGTGCCAGCAGCTGGGGGGAAGATACGCAGTATTTT; CDR3 protein: CASSWGEDTQYF
V gene: TRBV6-6; J gene: TRBJ2-7; clone size: -; D gene: TRBD1; CDR3 DNA: TGTGCCAGCAGTTACTCGTGGGACAGGGGCGACGAGCAGTACTTC; CDR3 protein: CASSYSWDRGDEQYF
V gene: TRBV7-2; J gene: TRBJ2-7; clone size: -; D gene: TRBD1; CDR3 DNA: TGTGCCAGCAGCAATACCGGGACAGGGGTCCACGAGCAGTACTTC; CDR3 protein: CASSNTGTGVHEQYF
V gene: TRBV19; J gene: TRBJ1-1; clone size: -; D gene: -; CDR3 DNA: TGTGCCAGTACCCTGACAGGTATGAACACTGAAGCTTTCTTT; CDR3 protein: CASTLTGMNTEAFF
V gene: TRBV7-9; J gene: TRBJ1-3; clone size: -; D gene: TRBD1; CDR3 DNA: TGTGCCAGCAGCTTAGAGACAGGGTTCTCTGGAAACACCATATATTTT; CDR3 protein: CASSLETGFSGNTIYF
V gene: TRBV9; J gene: TRBJ2-7; clone size: -; D gene: TRBD2; CDR3 DNA: TGTGCCAGCAGCGCTAGCGGAGGCCCTAGCTACGAGCAGTACTTC; CDR3 protein: CASSASGGPSYEQYF
V gene: TRBV9; J gene: TRBJ2-1; clone size: -; D gene: -; CDR3 DNA: TGTGCCAGCAGCGTAGCGTACTACAATGAGCAGTTCTTC; CDR3 protein: CASSVAYYNEQFF
V gene: TRBV11-3; J gene: TRBJ1-3; clone size: -; D gene: -; CDR3 DNA: TGTGCCAGCAGCTTGGGGAGCTCTGGAAACACCATATATTTT; CDR3 protein: CASSLGSSGNTIYF
V gene: TRBV10-3; J gene: TRBJ1-4; clone size: -; D gene: TRBD1; CDR3 DNA: TGTGCCGTTACAGGGGGCCCTAATGAAAAACTGTTTTTT; CDR3 protein: CAVTGGPNEKLFF
V gene: TRBV5-4; J gene: TRBJ1-2; clone size: -; D gene: -; CDR3 DNA: TGTGCCAGCAGGGGGGGGATGGGAGCAGCTAATAACTATGGCTACACCTTC; CDR3 protein: CASRGGMGAANNYGYTF
V gene: TRBV19; J gene: TRBJ2-7; clone size: once; D gene: TRBD1; CDR3 DNA: TGTGCCAGTAGCGCCTCGACAGGGGGCGGAAAGAACGAGCAGTACTTC; CDR3 protein: CASSASTGGGKNEQYF
V gene: TRBV4-1; J gene: TRBJ1-1; clone size: -; D gene: -; CDR3 DNA: TGCGCCAGCAGCCAAGAGTCGGTTGACACTGAAGCTTTCTTT; CDR3 protein: CASSQESVDTEAFF
V gene: TRBV27; J gene: TRBJ1-2; clone size: few; D gene: -; CDR3 DNA: TGTGCCAGCAGTCCGACAAAGGCGATTAACTATGGCTACACCTTC; CDR3 protein: CASSPTKAINYGYTF
V gene: TRBV30; J gene: TRBJ1-2; clone size: -; D gene: TRBD1; CDR3 DNA: TGTGCCTGGAGACCCGGACAGGGTCCCCGAGGCTACACCTTC; CDR3 protein: CAWRPGQGPRGYTF